The rows below give T cell receptor beta chains drawn from one sample of a study of beta chain features in type 1 diabetes. The protocol was immunoSEQ multiplex PCR, while the TCRdb copy is restricted to in-frame clones and leaves out a portion. This repertoire shows about 150,000 clones, 40% to 60% found once; its top ten account for 0.42%. The specimen was Tregs from blood. Receptors were obtained from a man aged 18 to 35 in good health. Each CDR3 is given without its conserved first and last residue. Fields, in order: CDR3 protein, J gene, V gene.

ASSLRGQANTDTQY	TRBJ2-3	TRBV5-1
ASSSTGLAGVNFQF	TRBJ2-1	TRBV27
ASSAHRANEQF	TRBJ2-1	TRBV7-3
ASSRGTAYGYT	TRBJ1-2	TRBV5-4
ASSLTGLAGRDTQY	TRBJ2-3	TRBV7-3
ASSDRQLGEQY	TRBJ2-7	TRBV18
ASSSPTAYNEQF	TRBJ2-1	TRBV7-2
ASSLGLSGRIGELF	TRBJ2-2	TRBV5-5
ASSLGTGYEQY	TRBJ2-7	TRBV11-1
ATSSKRGAYYEQY	TRBJ2-7	TRBV15
ASRPTGEVTYEQY	TRBJ2-7	TRBV19
AWQDRLKGPLH	TRBJ1-6	TRBV30
ASGQTGWGKLF	TRBJ1-4	TRBV6-5
ASSPGQGHNYEQY	TRBJ2-7	TRBV5-1
ASSLDGLTAYGYT	TRBJ1-2	TRBV11-2
ASSLRTGGKGDTQY	TRBJ2-3	TRBV7-2
ASSDWTSGRAYNEQF	TRBJ2-1	TRBV6-1
ASSLAWGAEAF	TRBJ1-1	TRBV5-1
ASSPGQYEKLF	TRBJ1-4	TRBV7-2
ASSHHLEAYEQY	TRBJ2-7	TRBV4-3
ASSLLQGATYEQY	TRBJ2-7	TRBV7-2
ASSLETGYNQPQH	TRBJ1-5	TRBV7-9
ASRGTGFSYNEQF	TRBJ2-1	TRBV14
ASSVQLLNSPLH	TRBJ1-6	TRBV9
ASSPDRGRGNQPQH	TRBJ1-5	TRBV7-2
ASTFGQYEQY	TRBJ2-7	TRBV28
ASSQEQAGGGTGELF	TRBJ2-2	TRBV4-1
ASSSPTSYEQY	-	TRBV7-2
ASSRLPGGEQF	TRBJ2-1	TRBV4-1
ASSQGSLAGQATQY	TRBJ2-5	TRBV4-2
ASSQRSSYEQY	TRBJ2-7	TRBV5-1
ASSLGPTGSSYNEQF	TRBJ2-1	TRBV5-1
ASSRRGTGPYTDTQY	TRBJ2-3	TRBV9
ASWLDGYT	TRBJ1-2	TRBV10-2
ASSEWLGGRGTQY	TRBJ2-5	TRBV25-1
ASSENGGRAYEQY	TRBJ2-7	TRBV2
ASRATGLNEQF	TRBJ2-1	TRBV2
AISYDRNNQPQH	TRBJ1-5	TRBV10-3
ASRDRENTEAF	TRBJ1-1	TRBV7-3
ASSQGVSGANVLT	TRBJ2-6	TRBV21-1
ASSSGGGRLEAF	TRBJ1-1	TRBV7-2
ASSLTYLAGGREQF	TRBJ2-1	TRBV7-3
ASSQGIAGGETQY	TRBJ2-5	TRBV5-4
ASSQGQLADYNEQF	TRBJ2-1	TRBV7-7
ASSEPGQGIWSSYEQY	TRBJ2-7	TRBV2
ASSLPRSPGQY	TRBJ2-7	TRBV27
SVVSSGETQY	TRBJ2-5	TRBV29-1
ATSRGDRFSEKLF	TRBJ1-4	TRBV15
ASSPRQGRY	TRBJ2-7	TRBV14
ASSLWTDYGYT	TRBJ1-2	TRBV7-9
ASSSGIRGQGG	TRBJ1-1	TRBV28
AWSVRLGYT	TRBJ1-2	TRBV30
ASSTLQGRANYGYT	TRBJ1-2	TRBV7-8
ASSVGPAGVETQY	TRBJ2-5	TRBV7-3
ASSLGSSRGDTQY	TRBJ2-3	TRBV11-3
ASKDPGFGGYT	TRBJ1-2	TRBV6-1
AWSSGGAMDTQY	TRBJ2-3	TRBV30
ASSDSGGHTDTQY	TRBJ2-3	TRBV2
ASSLGTRRYEQY	TRBJ2-7	TRBV6-1